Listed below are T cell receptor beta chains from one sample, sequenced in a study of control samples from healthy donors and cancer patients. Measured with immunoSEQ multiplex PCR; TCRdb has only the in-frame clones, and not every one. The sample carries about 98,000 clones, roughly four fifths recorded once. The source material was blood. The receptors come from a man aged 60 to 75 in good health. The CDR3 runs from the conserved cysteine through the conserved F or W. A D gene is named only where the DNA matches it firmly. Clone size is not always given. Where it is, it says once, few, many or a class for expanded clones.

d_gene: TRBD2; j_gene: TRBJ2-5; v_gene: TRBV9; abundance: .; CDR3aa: CASTSGGAHETQYF; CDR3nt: TGTGCCAGTACTAGCGGGGGGGCCCATGAGACCCAGTACTTC
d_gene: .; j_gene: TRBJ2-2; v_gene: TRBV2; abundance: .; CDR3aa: CASSGDSGFTGELFF; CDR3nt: TGTGCCAGCAGTGGTGACTCAGGCTTCACCGGGGAGCTGTTTTTT
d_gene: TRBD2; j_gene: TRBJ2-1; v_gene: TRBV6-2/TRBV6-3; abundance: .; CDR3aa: CASSQGTSGRVEQFF; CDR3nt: TGTGCCAGCAGCCAAGGGACTAGCGGGAGGGTTGAGCAGTTCTTC
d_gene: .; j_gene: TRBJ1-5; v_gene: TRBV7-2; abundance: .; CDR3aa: CASLPAPQHF; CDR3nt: TGTGCCAGCCTACCAGCGCCCCAGCATTTT
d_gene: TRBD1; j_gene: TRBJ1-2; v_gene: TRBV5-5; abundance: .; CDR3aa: CASSFPGQGHYTF; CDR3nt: TGTGCCAGCAGCTTCCCGGGACAGGGGCACTACACCTTC
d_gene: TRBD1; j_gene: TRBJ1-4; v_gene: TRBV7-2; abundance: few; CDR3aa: CASRLGGQGNEKLFF; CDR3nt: TGTGCCAGCAGGCTAGGGGGACAGGGGAATGAAAAACTGTTTTTT
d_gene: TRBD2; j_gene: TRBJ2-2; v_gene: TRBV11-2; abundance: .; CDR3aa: CASSSYSGVNTGELFF; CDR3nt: TGTGCCAGCAGCTCTTATAGCGGGGTGAACACCGGGGAGCTGTTTTTT
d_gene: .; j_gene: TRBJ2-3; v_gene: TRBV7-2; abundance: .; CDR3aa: CASSLAPIAGRGQGTDTQYF; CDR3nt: TGTGCCAGCAGCTTAGCACCCATAGCAGGGCGGGGCCAAGGGACAGATACGCAGTATTTT
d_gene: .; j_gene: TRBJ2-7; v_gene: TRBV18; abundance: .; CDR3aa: CASSPTTYEQYF; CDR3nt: TGTGCCAGCTCACCAACGACCTACGAGCAGTACTTC
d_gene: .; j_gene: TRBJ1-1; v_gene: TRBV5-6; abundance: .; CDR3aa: CASSFISIRADTEAFF; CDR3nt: TGTGCCAGCAGCTTTATTAGCATCAGGGCAGACACTGAAGCTTTCTTT
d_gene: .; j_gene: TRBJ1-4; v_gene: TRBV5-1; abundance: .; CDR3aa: CASSLDYGFEKLFF; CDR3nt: TGCGCCAGCAGCTTGGATTACGGGTTTGAAAAACTGTTTTTT
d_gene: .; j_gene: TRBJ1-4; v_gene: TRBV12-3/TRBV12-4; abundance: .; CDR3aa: CASSMTGDEKLFF; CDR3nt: TGTGCCAGCAGTATGACGGGAGATGAAAAACTGTTTTTT
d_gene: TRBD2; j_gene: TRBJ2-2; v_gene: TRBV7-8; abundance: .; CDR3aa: CASSRGGATGELFF; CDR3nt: TGTGCCAGCAGCCGCGGGGGGGCCACCGGGGAGCTGTTTTTT
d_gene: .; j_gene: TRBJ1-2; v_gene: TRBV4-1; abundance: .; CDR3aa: CASSLVRSNYGYTF; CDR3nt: TGCGCCAGCAGCCTCGTGCGGAGTAACTATGGCTACACCTTC
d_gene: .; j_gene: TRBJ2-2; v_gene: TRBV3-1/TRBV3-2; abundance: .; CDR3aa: CASSQRQSTGELFF; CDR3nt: TGTGCCAGCAGCCAACGACAGAGCACCGGGGAGCTGTTTTTT
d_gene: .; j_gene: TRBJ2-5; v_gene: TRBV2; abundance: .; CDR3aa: CASTLEGLSQETQYF; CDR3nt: TGTGCCAGCACTCTAGAGGGACTCTCCCAAGAGACCCAGTACTTC
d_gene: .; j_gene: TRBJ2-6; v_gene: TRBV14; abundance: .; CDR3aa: CASSQPGSGANVLTF; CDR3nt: TGTGCCAGCAGCCAACCGGGGTCTGGGGCCAACGTCCTGACTTTC
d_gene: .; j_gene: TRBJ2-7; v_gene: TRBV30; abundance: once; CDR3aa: CAWTVGDGSYEQYF; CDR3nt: TGTGCCTGGACCGTAGGGGACGGCTCCTACGAGCAGTACTTC
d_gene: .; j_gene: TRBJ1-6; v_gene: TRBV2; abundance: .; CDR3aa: CATNPGGFSPLHF; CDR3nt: TGTGCCACCAACCCGGGGGGGTTCTCACCCCTCCACTTT
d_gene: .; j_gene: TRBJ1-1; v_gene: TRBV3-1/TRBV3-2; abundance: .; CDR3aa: CASSQGPRPEAFF; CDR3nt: TGTGCCAGCAGCCAGGGCCCTAGGCCTGAAGCTTTCTTT
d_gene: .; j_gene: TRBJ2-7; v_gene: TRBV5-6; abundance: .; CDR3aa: CASSFGTTYEQYF; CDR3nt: TGTGCCAGCAGCTTCGGGACAACCTACGAGCAGTACTTC
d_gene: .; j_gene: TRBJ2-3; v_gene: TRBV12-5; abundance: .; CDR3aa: CASGFGDSTDTQYF; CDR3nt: TGTGCTAGTGGTTTCGGGGACAGCACAGATACGCAGTATTTT
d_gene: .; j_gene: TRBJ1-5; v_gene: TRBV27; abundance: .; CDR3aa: CASSGGKSWNQPQHF; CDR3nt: TGTGCCAGCAGTGGAGGGAAGTCGTGGAATCAGCCCCAGCATTTT
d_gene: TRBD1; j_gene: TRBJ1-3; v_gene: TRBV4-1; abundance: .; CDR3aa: CASSPALTGGIGNTIYF; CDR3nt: TGCGCCAGCAGCCCTGCATTGACAGGGGGCATTGGAAACACCATATATTTT
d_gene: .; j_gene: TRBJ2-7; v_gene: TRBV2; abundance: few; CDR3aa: CASSEAFPGKKFYEQYF; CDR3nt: TGTGCCAGCAGTGAAGCGTTCCCGGGTAAAAAATTCTACGAGCAGTACTTC
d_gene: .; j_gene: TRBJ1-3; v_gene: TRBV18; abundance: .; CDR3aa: CASSPGELDSGNTIYF; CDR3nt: TGTGCCAGCTCACCTGGCGAATTGGACTCTGGAAACACCATATATTTT
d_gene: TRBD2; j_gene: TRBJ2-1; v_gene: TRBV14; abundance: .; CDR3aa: CASSQGGGQAGRYNEQFF; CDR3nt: TGTGCCAGCAGCCAAGGTGGGGGTCAAGCGGGACGCTACAATGAGCAGTTCTTC
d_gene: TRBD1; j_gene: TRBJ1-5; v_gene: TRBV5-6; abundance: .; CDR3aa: CASSSFTGARGNQPQHF; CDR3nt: TGTGCCAGCAGCTCCTTTACAGGGGCAAGAGGCAATCAGCCCCAGCATTTT
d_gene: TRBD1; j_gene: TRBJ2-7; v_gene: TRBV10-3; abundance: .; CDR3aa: CAISEGQGDHEQYF; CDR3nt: TGTGCCATCAGTGAGGGGCAGGGGGACCACGAGCAGTACTTC
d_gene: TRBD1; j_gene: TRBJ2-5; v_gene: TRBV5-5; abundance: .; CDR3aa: CASSSPGTGGETQYF; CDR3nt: TGTGCCAGCAGCTCCCCCGGGACAGGGGGAGAGACCCAGTACTTC
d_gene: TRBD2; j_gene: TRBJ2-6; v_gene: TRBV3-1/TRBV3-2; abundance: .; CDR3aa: CASSQWGGNPSSGANVLTF; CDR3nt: TGTGCCAGCAGCCAATGGGGGGGGAACCCAAGCTCTGGGGCCAACGTCCTGACTTTC
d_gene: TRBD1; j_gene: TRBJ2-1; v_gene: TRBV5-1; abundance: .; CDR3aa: CASRGTGGPGNEQFF; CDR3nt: TGCGCCAGCAGAGGGACAGGGGGCCCCGGCAATGAGCAGTTCTTC
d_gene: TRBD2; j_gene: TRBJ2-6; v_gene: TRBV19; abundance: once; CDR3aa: CASNTRGGRPVLTF; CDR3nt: TGTGCCAGTAATACTCGGGGGGGGCGCCCCGTCCTGACTTTC
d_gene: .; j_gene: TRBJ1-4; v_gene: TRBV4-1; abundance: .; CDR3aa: CASSQGGSATNEKLFF; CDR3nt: TGCGCCAGCAGCCAAGGGGGAAGTGCAACTAATGAAAAACTGTTTTTT
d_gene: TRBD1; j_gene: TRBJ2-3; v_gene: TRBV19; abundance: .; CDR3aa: CASSTPGQSTDTQYF; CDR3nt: TGTGCCAGTAGTACCCCGGGACAGTCCACAGATACGCAGTATTTT
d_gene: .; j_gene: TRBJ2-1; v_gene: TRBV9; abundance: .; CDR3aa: CASSAGTPGAEQFF; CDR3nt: TGTGCCAGCAGCGCGGGGACGCCAGGGGCTGAGCAGTTCTTC
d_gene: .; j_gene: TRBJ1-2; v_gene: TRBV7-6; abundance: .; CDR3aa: CASSLAGVDGYTF; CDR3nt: TGTGCCAGCAGCTTAGCAGGGGTCGATGGCTACACCTTC
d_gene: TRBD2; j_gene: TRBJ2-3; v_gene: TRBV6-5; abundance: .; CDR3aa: CASSSSGGAVDTQYF; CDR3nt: TGTGCCAGCAGTTCTAGCGGGGGGGCCGTAGATACGCAGTATTTT
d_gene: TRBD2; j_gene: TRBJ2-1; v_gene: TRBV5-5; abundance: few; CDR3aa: CASSLDSGRGREQFF; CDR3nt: TGTGCCAGCAGCTTGGATAGCGGGAGAGGTCGCGAGCAGTTCTTC
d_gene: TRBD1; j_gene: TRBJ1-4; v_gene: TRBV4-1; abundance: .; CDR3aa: CASSQSGTGDFNEKLFF; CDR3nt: TGCGCCAGCAGCCAATCCGGGACAGGGGACTTCAATGAAAAACTGTTTTTT
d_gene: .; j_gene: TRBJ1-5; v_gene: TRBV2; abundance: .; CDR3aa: CASSTGQNQPQHF; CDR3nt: TGTGCCAGCAGTACTGGACAGAATCAGCCCCAGCATTTT
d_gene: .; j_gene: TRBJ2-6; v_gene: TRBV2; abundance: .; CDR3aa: CATATGRGAGANVLTF; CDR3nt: TGTGCCACCGCTACGGGCAGGGGGGCTGGGGCCAACGTCCTGACTTTC
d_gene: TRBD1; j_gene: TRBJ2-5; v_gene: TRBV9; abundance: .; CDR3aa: CASSPGTGDPETQYF; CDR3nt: TGTGCCAGCAGCCCCGGGACAGGGGATCCGGAGACCCAGTACTTC
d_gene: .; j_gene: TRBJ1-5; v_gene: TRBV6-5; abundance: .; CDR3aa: CACRGHRDSPQHF; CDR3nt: TGTGCCTGCCGGGGACATCGAGATTCGCCCCAGCATTTT
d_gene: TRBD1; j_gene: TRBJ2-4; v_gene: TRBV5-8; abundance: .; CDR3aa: CASSPGTGNFVKNIQYF; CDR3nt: TGTGCCAGCAGCCCCGGGACAGGGAATTTCGTCAAAAACATTCAGTACTTC
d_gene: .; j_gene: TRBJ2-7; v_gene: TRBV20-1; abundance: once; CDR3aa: CSANDWYEQYF; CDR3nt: TGCAGCGCTAATGACTGGTACGAGCAGTACTTC
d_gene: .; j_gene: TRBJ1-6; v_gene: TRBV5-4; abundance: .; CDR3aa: CASSLDSNSPLHF; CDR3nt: TGTGCCAGCAGCTTAGACAGTAATTCACCCCTCCACTTT
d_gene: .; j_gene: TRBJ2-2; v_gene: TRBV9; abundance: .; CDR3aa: CASSVEGTELTGELFF; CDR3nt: TGTGCCAGCAGCGTAGAAGGAACGGAACTCACCGGGGAGCTGTTTTTT
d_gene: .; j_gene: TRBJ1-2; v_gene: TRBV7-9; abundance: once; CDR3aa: CASSSKGQPTSYGYTF; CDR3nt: TGTGCCAGCAGCTCCAAGGGTCAGCCGACTTCCTATGGCTACACCTTC
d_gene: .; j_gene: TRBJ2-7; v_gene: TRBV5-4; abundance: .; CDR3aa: CASTQGGGRPYEQYF; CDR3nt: TGTGCCAGCACGCAGGGCGGTGGTAGGCCCTACGAGCAGTACTTC
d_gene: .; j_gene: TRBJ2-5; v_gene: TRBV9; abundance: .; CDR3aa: CASSVGQSQETQYF; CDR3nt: TGTGCCAGCAGCGTAGGGCAGTCCCAAGAGACCCAGTACTTC
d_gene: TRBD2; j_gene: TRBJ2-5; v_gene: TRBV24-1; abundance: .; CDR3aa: CATSDPRTSGNRQETQYF; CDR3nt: TGTGCCACCAGTGATCCTCGGACTAGCGGAAACCGTCAAGAGACCCAGTACTTC
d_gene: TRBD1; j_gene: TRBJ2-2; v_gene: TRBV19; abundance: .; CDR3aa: CASSVQGAGNTGELFF; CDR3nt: TGTGCCAGTAGTGTCCAGGGGGCGGGGAACACCGGGGAGCTGTTTTTT